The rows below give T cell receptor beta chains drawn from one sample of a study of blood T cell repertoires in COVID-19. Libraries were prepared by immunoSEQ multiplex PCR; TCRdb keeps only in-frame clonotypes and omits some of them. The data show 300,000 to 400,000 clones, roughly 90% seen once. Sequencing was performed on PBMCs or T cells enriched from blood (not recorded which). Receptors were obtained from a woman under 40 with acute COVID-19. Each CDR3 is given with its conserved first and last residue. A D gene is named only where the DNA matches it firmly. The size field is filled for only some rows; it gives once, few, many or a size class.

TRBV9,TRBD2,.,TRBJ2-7,CASSGLRGAYEQYF,TGTGCCAGCAGCGGCCTTCGGGGGGCCTACGAGCAGTACTTC
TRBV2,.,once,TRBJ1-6,CASIEEGRGNSPLHF,TGTGCCAGCATTGAGGAGGGGCGGGGGAATTCACCCCTCCACTTT
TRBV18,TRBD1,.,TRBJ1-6,CASSGTGDSPLHF,TGTGCCAGCTCCGGGACAGGGGATTCACCCCTCCACTTT
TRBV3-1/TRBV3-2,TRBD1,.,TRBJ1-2,CASSLSRTGGDYGYTF,TGTGCCAGCAGCCTGAGCCGGACAGGGGGAGACTATGGCTACACCTTC
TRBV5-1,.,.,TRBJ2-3,CASSLDGSPDTQYF,TGCGCCAGCAGCTTGGACGGGAGTCCAGATACGCAGTATTTT
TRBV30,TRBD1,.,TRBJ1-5,CASMDRGGNQPQHF,TGTGCCAGTATGGACAGGGGGGGCAATCAGCCCCAGCATTTT
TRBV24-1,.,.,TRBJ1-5,CATRSGDNQPQHF,TGTGCCACCCGAAGTGGAGACAATCAGCCCCAGCATTTT
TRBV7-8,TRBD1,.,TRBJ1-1,CASSRDRDTEAFF,TGTGCCAGCAGCCGGGACAGGGACACTGAAGCTTTCTTT
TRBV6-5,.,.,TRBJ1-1,CASSLTGTNTEAFF,TGTGCCAGCAGTTTAACAGGGACAAACACTGAAGCTTTCTTT
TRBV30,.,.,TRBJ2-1,CAWSAGHHNEQFF,TGTGCCTGGAGTGCAGGCCACCACAATGAGCAGTTCTTC
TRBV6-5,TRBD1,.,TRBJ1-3,CASSYGAGGGKNTIYF,TGTGCCAGCAGTTACGGCGCAGGGGGCGGAAAAAACACCATATATTTT
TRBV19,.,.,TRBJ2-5,CASSIDLETQYF,TGTGCCAGTAGTATAGACCTCGAGACCCAGTACTTC
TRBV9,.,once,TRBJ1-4,CASSSSGRTEVEKLFF,TGTGCCAGCAGCTCAAGCGGGAGGACCGAGGTTGAAAAACTGTTTTTT
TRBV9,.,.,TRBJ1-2,CASSSRGGNYGYTF,TGTGCCAGCAGCTCCCGGGGAGGGAACTATGGCTACACCTTC
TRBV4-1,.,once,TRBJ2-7,CASSQELRPYEQYF,TGCGCCAGCAGCCAAGAACTCAGGCCGTACGAGCAGTACTTC
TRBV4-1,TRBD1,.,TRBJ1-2,CASTPNFPGQLNYGYTF,TGCGCCAGCACCCCCAATTTTCCGGGACAGCTTAACTATGGCTACACCTTC
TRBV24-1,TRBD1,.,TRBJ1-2,CATSQPGQDFYGYTF,TGTGCCACCAGTCAACCGGGACAGGATTTCTATGGCTACACCTTC
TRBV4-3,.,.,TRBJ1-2,CASSQGAGKAYGYTF,TGCGCCAGCAGCCAAGGGGCAGGGAAGGCCTATGGCTACACCTTC
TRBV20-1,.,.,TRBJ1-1,CSASGAGGAFF,TGCAGTGCTAGCGGGGCTGGGGGGGCTTTCTTT
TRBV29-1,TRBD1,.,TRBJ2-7,CSVEKGAYEQYF,TGCAGCGTTGAGAAGGGGGCTTACGAGCAGTACTTC
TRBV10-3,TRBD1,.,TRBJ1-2,CAISESRTGQDYGYTF,TGTGCCATCAGTGAGTCCCGGACAGGGCAAGACTATGGCTACACCTTC
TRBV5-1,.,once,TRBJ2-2,CASFWEAGELFF,TGCGCCAGCTTCTGGGAGGCCGGGGAGCTGTTTTTT
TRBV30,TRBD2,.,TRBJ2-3,CASYSGGTDTQYF,TGTGCCTCATATAGCGGGGGCACAGATACGCAGTATTTT
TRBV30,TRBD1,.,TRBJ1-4,CAWSPGTGGMGEKLFF,TGTGCCTGGAGTCCTGGGACAGGGGGTATGGGTGAAAAACTGTTTTTT
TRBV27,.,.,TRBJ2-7,CASRPSGLYEQYF,TGTGCCAGCAGACCCTCAGGACTCTACGAGCAGTACTTC
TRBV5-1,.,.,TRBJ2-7,CASSLTGPIYEQYF,TGCGCCAGCAGCTTGACAGGGCCGATCTACGAGCAGTACTTC
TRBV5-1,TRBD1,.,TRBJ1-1,CASSEGASFAEAFF,TGCGCCAGCAGCGAGGGGGCGAGCTTCGCTGAAGCTTTCTTT
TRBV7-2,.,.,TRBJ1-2,CASSPGTLEGWFGYTF,TGTGCCAGCAGCCCCGGGACTCTCGAGGGGTGGTTTGGCTACACCTTC
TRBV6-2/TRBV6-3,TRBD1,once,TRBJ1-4,CASSLYRTGAEKLFF,TGTGCCAGCAGTTTATACAGGACAGGGGCTGAAAAACTGTTTTTT
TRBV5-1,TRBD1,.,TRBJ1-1,CASSFVTGVPEAFF,TGCGCCAGCAGCTTTGTCACAGGGGTGCCTGAAGCTTTCTTT
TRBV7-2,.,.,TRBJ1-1,CASSRVGGTEAFF,TGTGCCAGCAGCCGCGTGGGGGGCACTGAAGCTTTCTTT
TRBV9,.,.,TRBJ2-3,CASRRALGTTDTQYF,TGTGCCAGCAGGCGGGCCTTAGGAACCACAGATACGCAGTATTTT
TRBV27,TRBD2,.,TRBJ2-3,CASSSPGTSGDTDTQYF,TGTGCCAGCAGTTCCCCCGGAACTAGCGGGGACACAGATACGCAGTATTTT
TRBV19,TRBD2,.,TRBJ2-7,CASSAGTSGGYEQYF,TGTGCCAGTAGTGCCGGGACTAGCGGGGGCTACGAGCAGTACTTC
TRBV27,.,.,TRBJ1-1,CASRSLQIFGNTEAFF,TGTGCCAGCAGGTCCCTACAGATATTCGGAAACACTGAAGCTTTCTTT
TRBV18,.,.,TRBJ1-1,CASSLFLRDTEAFF,TGTGCCAGCTCACTTTTTTTACGGGATACTGAAGCTTTCTTT
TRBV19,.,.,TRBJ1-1,CASSQTQGEAFF,TGTGCCAGTAGTCAGACTCAGGGTGAAGCTTTCTTT
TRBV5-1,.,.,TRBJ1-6,CASSLRTTVGAISSYNSPLHF,TGCGCCAGCAGCCTAAGGACGACAGTTGGGGCGATTAGCTCCTATAATTCACCCCTCCACTTT
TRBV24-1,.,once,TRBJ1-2,CATYRIGYGYTF,TGTGCCACCTACAGGATCGGCTATGGCTACACCTTC
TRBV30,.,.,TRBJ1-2,CAWRNTGIPGYYGYTF,TGTGCCTGGAGGAACACAGGGATTCCGGGGTACTATGGCTACACCTTC
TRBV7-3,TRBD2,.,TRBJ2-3,CASSPTGGAGDTQYF,TGTGCCAGCAGCCCGACCGGGGGGGCCGGAGATACGCAGTATTTT
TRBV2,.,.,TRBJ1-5,CASSLTGYSNQPQHF,TGTGCCAGCAGTCTTACAGGGTATAGCAATCAGCCCCAGCATTTT
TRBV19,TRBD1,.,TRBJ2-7,CASSIGTGDGYEQYF,TGTGCCAGTAGTATCGGGACAGGGGATGGCTACGAGCAGTACTTC
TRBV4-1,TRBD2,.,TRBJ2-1,CASSQGLAGVFKALEQFF,TGCGCCAGCAGCCAGGGACTAGCGGGGGTGTTTAAGGCTCTCGAGCAGTTCTTC
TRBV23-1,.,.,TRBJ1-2,CASSALYPILLYGYTF,TGCGCCAGCAGTGCGCTATACCCTATACTCCTCTATGGCTACACCTTC
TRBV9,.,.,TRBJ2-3,CASSVGLAGARTDTQYF,TGTGCCAGCAGCGTAGGACTCGCGGGGGCCCGCACAGATACGCAGTATTTT
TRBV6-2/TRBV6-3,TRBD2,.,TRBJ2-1,CASSYGRGGPKYEQFF,TGTGCCAGCAGTTACGGGCGGGGGGGCCCCAAGTATGAGCAGTTCTTC
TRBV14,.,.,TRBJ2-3,CASSPAGASTDTQYF,TGTGCCAGCAGCCCTGCGGGGGCTAGCACAGATACGCAGTATTTT
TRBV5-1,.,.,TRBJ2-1,CASSLDGYNEQFF,TGCGCCAGCAGCTTGGACGGCTACAATGAGCAGTTCTTC
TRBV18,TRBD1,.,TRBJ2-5,CASSPVTGSQETQYF,TGTGCCAGCTCACCAGTGACAGGGTCTCAAGAGACCCAGTACTTC